One TCR beta chain is described in this entry. Authors' analysis steps: From reference gene primer amplification, estimates of nucleated cell counts were derived. TCRdb keeps only in-frame clones here, not all; method: immunoSEQ multiplex PCR. Clone size and V and J calls were adopted from that table, with D and trimming inferred from the DNA. This table has roughly 170,000 clones, approximately 85% appearing once. This sample was taken from a study of blood T cell repertoires in COVID-19. Material: peripheral blood. This receptor was identified in a man between 60 and 75 years old who had recovered from COVID-19.

CDR3 amino acids: CASSINQGANTGELFF. CDR3 sequence (DNA): TGTGCCAGCAGTATAAACCAGGGGGCTAACACCGGGGAGCTGTTTTTT. The chain carries TRBV2 and TRBJ2-2, with 8 bases lining up with TRBD1. J lost 2 bases, V lost 5 bases, and 7 bases had no gene match. The CDR3 has 16 amino acids. Germline CDR1 SNHLY, CDR2 FYNNEI.